This entry describes one TCR beta chain. These data come from a study of cytomegalovirus exposure and HLA in healthy donors. The CDR3 loop spans 14 amino acids. Per the germline V gene, CDR1 is ENHRY and CDR2 is SYGVKD. V was clipped by 8 bases and J by 6 bases; unmatched bases: 7. Sequencing was performed with immunoSEQ multiplex PCR; in TCRdb, only in-frame clones are kept and a portion is missing. The top ten hold about 1.7% of the sample, which has 95,000 to 150,000 clones, 90% to 97% seen once. This sequence was found in a man aged 18 to 30 in good health and CMV-seronegative. The chain employs TRBV10-3 and TRBJ2-2; 9 bases match TRBD1. Sequenced input: PBMCs. The CDR3 sequence is CAIGQGSLPGELFF. In DNA, the CDR3 is TGTGCCATCGGACAGGGGAGTTTGCCCGGGGAGCTGTTTTTT.